Shown below are 11 T cell receptor beta chains from a single sample sequenced in a study of blood T cell repertoires in COVID-19. Using immunoSEQ multiplex PCR, the repertoire was profiled, and TCRdb retains in-frame clones only, with some absent. The table shows around 190,000 clones, with 83% occurring only once. The sample comprised peripheral blood. These receptors all stem from a woman aged 65 to 85 with COVID-19, enrolled during active disease.

The J gene is TRBJ2-7, the V gene TRBV19, with D tentatively TRBD2 (5 bases). The CDR3 has 15 amino acids. Trimming removed 5 bases from V and 7 bases from J, with 21 bases in between. CDR1 and CDR2 from the germline V gene are LNHDA and SQIVND (reference sequence). CDR3 sequence: CASSSLGLRNSEQYF. DNA for the CDR3: TGTGCCAGTAGTTCCCTCGGACTGAGGAATTCTGAGCAGTACTTC.

J is TRBJ2-2 and V is TRBV19, with a tentative D call TRBD2 (6 bases). This CDR3 is built from 16 residues. Germline V CDR1 and CDR2: LNHDA, SQIVND (reference sequence). The V end lost 6 bases, the J end lost 4 bases, and 18 bases lay between the germline ends. The CDR3 coding sequence is TGTGCCAGTAGGATCACGGGGGTTAGGGGCACCGGGGAGCTGTTTTTT. This codes for CASRITGVRGTGELFF.

The sample holds one count of this clone. The chain recombines TRBV7-9 with TRBJ2-7, with D maybe TRBD1 (6 bases). CDR3 length: 13 residues. V gave up 1 base and J gave up 7 bases, with 11 bases separating them. CDR1 is SEHNR and CDR2 is FQNEAQ in the germline V gene (reference sequence). The CDR3 nucleotides are TGTGCCAGCAGCTTAGGGCCAGGGGAAGAGCAGTACTTC. Amino acids: CASSLGPGEEQYF.

The table lists this clone with a count of one. The rearrangement uses TRBV28 and TRBJ2-7; 12 nucleotides agree with TRBD2. Trimming at V came to 7 bases and at J to 6 bases, leaving 19 bases not matched to a gene. CDR3 length: 18 residues. Germline CDR1 MDHEN, CDR2 SYDVKM. The CDR3 spells CASNNAGAETSGRGEQYF. For the CDR3, the DNA is TGTGCCAGCAACAACGCAGGGGCCGAGACTAGCGGGAGAGGCGAGCAGTACTTC. The complete variable domain, with remaining parts taken from reference TRBV28 and TRBJ2-7, reads DVKVTQSSRYLVKRTGEKVFLECVQDMDHENMFWYRQDPGLGLRLIYFSYDVKMKEKGDIPEGYSVSREKKERFSLILESASTNQTSMYLCASNNAGAETSGRGEQYFGPGTRLTVT.

The V and J genes are TRBV2 and TRBJ1-4; unclear D gene. Trimming took off 1 base at V and 0 bases at J, with 6 bases between the two ends. The CDR3 length is 15 residues. Germline CDR1 and CDR2: SNHLY and FYNNEI. CDR3 loop: CASSEGVATNEKLFF. CDR3 bases: TGTGCCAGCAGTGAAGGAGTTGCAACTAATGAAAAACTGTTTTTT.

This chain joins TRBV15 and TRBJ2-7; perhaps TRBD1 as D (7 bases). The germline CDR1 and CDR2 sequences are LNHNV and YYDKDF (reference sequence). This CDR3 is 16 amino acids long. Trimming took off 0 bases at V and 1 base at J, with 13 bases between the two ends. The CDR3 DNA reads as TGTGCCACCAGCAGAGATGGCAGGGGGAGGTCCTACGAGCAGTACTTC. It encodes CATSRDGRGRSYEQYF.

The chain uses TRBV21-1 and TRBJ2-7; the table's TRBD2 call for D was not verified on the DNA. TRBV21-1 is tagged as a pseudogene. The CDR3 length is 15 residues. CDR3 bases: TGTGCCAGCGGCTATAGCGGGACTACCTCCTACGAGCAGTACTTC. As protein: CASGYSGTTSYEQYF.

V usage is TRBV6-5 and J usage is TRBJ1-2; TRBD1 might be the D (5 bases). CDR1 and CDR2 (germline): MNHEY, SVGAGI. V lost 6 bases, J lost 5 bases, and 16 bases lay in between. The CDR3 totals 14 residues. The CDR3 loop reads CASRDGGGYYGYTF. In DNA form, the CDR3 reads TGTGCCAGCAGGGACGGGGGAGGGTATTATGGCTACACCTTC.

This CDR3 is CATSEQHTDTQYF. CDR3 bases: TGTGCCACCAGTGAACAGCACACAGATACGCAGTATTTT. V and J are TRBV24-1 and TRBJ2-3; D is unclear. This CDR3 has 13 amino acids. V lost 4 bases, J lost 2 bases, and 6 bases lay in between. The germline CDR1 and CDR2 sequences are KGHDR and SFDVKD.

This chain joins TRBV19 and TRBJ2-1, with D tentatively TRBD2 (6 bases). Germline V gives CDR1 LNHDA, CDR2 SQIVND (reference sequence). The CDR3 loop spans 16 amino acids. The ends were cut back, 6 bases at V and 0 bases at J, with 15 bases in the middle. The CDR3 is CASSSPREASYNEQFF. The CDR3 bases are TGTGCCAGTAGCTCTCCGAGGGAGGCCTCCTACAATGAGCAGTTCTTC.

The rearrangement links TRBV7-9 to TRBJ1-2, with 10 bases aligning to TRBD1. This CDR3 comprises 15 residues. Germline lookup yields CDR1 SEHNR and CDR2 FQNEAQ (reference sequence). The V gene end was trimmed by 0 bases and the J gene end by 6 bases; junction bases not matched to a gene: 4. CDR3 protein: CASSLATGQGNGYTF. CDR3 sequence (DNA): TGTGCCAGCAGCTTAGCGACGGGACAGGGGAATGGCTACACCTTC.